The clone carrying this T cell receptor beta chain has only a few counts. The data belong to a study of blood T cell repertoires in COVID-19. As for the study in general: COVID-19 samples, acute and convalescent, were from the United States, Italy and Spain. Sample material is recorded as cDNA or gDNA derived from T cells, B-cell-depleted T cells, or PBMCs.

CDR1 and CDR2 from the germline V gene are SGHTA and FQGNSA. This CDR3 spans 14 amino acids. J was trimmed by 6 bases and V by 3 bases; bases with no gene match: 7. In the authors' workflow: Reference gene primers were amplified, and this amplification served to estimate nucleated cell counts. Measured with immunoSEQ multiplex PCR; TCRdb has only the in-frame clones, and not every one. V and J calls and clone size follow that table, whereas D and trimming were derived from the DNA. The table lists approximately 140,000 clones, more than 70% of them singletons. The receptor was derived from a man in his fifties or sixties with acute or convalescent COVID-19. Sequencing used peripheral blood. This rearrangement joins TRBV7-2 to TRBJ1-2, with 7 bases aligning to TRBD1. The CDR3 is CASSFSSGGDGYTF. The DNA of the CDR3 is TGTGCCAGCAGCTTTTCTTCAGGGGGTGATGGCTACACCTTC.